This TCR beta chain was retrieved from a study of blood T cell repertoires in COVID-19. This clone showed up just once. CDR1 is SGHVS, CDR2 FQNEAQ, per germline. V was cut by 1 base and J by 3 bases, with 13 bases left in between. This CDR3 has 15 amino acids. Repertoires were generated with immunoSEQ multiplex PCR, while TCRdb's copy carries only in-frame clones and drops some. The data hold about 51,000 clones, with 65% to 90% observed a single time. The source is a man in his 60s with acute or convalescent COVID-19. J is TRBJ2-7 and V is TRBV7-8, with D tentatively TRBD1 (7 bases). Sequenced: peripheral blood. The CDR3: CASSLGQGGHYEQYF. DNA for the CDR3: TGTGCCAGCAGCTTAGGCCAGGGGGGCCACTACGAGCAGTACTTC.